Listed here is a single T cell receptor beta chain. Its target is unknown. This sample was taken from a study of T cells in Graves' hyperthyroidism and ophthalmopathy. Study observations and caveats: From stable hyperthyroidism, ophthalmopathy was set apart by a 13 V-J model.

Based on clinical symptoms, serum thyroxine and TRAb, thyroid ultrasound and orbital computed tomography, diagnoses were reached. Fresh 10 ml peripheral blood yielded PBMCs. Researchers took RNA transcripts and amplified the TCR beta CDR3 regions from them. A first-round RT-PCR of the TCR CDR3 used the HTBI primer set. TCRdb fed the multiplex PCR reads into MiXCR, producing one record per CDR3 protein. Here the sample spans 600,000 to 700,000 distinct CDR3 sequences, roughly 14% being singletons. Germline values: CDR1 MDHEN, CDR2 SYDVKM. This CDR3 is built from 14 residues. V was cut by 3 bases and J by 5 bases, with 13 bases left in between.

This TCR came from a woman between 35 and 50 years old with Graves' ophthalmopathy. Sequences were obtained from blood. The chain uses TRBV28 and TRBJ2-5; D is perhaps TRBD1 (6 bases). The CDR3 coding sequence is TGTGCCAGCAGTTTCGACGACAGGTCGGAGACCCAGTACTTC. It specifies CASSFDDRSETQYF. Complete variable domain (other parts from reference TRBV28 and TRBJ2-5): DVKVTQSSRYLVKRTGEKVFLECVQDMDHENMFWYRQDPGLGLRLIYFSYDVKMKEKGDIPEGYSVSREKKERFSLILESASTNQTSMYLCASSFDDRSETQYFGPGTRLLVL.